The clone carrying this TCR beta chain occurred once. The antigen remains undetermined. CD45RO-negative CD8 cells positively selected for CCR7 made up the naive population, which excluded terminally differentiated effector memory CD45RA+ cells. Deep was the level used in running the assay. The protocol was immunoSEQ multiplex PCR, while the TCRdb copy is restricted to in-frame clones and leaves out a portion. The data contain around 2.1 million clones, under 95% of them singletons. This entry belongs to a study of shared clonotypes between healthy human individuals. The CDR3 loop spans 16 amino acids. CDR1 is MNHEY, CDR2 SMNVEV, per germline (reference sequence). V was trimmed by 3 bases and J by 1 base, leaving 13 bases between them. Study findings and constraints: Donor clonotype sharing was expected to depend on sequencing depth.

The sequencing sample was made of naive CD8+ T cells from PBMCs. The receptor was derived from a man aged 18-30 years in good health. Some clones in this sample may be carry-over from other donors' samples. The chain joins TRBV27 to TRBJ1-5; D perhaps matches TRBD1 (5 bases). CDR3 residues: CASSFGGFGSNQPQHF. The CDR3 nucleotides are TGTGCCAGCAGTTTTGGGGGGTTTGGAAGCAATCAGCCCCAGCATTTT.